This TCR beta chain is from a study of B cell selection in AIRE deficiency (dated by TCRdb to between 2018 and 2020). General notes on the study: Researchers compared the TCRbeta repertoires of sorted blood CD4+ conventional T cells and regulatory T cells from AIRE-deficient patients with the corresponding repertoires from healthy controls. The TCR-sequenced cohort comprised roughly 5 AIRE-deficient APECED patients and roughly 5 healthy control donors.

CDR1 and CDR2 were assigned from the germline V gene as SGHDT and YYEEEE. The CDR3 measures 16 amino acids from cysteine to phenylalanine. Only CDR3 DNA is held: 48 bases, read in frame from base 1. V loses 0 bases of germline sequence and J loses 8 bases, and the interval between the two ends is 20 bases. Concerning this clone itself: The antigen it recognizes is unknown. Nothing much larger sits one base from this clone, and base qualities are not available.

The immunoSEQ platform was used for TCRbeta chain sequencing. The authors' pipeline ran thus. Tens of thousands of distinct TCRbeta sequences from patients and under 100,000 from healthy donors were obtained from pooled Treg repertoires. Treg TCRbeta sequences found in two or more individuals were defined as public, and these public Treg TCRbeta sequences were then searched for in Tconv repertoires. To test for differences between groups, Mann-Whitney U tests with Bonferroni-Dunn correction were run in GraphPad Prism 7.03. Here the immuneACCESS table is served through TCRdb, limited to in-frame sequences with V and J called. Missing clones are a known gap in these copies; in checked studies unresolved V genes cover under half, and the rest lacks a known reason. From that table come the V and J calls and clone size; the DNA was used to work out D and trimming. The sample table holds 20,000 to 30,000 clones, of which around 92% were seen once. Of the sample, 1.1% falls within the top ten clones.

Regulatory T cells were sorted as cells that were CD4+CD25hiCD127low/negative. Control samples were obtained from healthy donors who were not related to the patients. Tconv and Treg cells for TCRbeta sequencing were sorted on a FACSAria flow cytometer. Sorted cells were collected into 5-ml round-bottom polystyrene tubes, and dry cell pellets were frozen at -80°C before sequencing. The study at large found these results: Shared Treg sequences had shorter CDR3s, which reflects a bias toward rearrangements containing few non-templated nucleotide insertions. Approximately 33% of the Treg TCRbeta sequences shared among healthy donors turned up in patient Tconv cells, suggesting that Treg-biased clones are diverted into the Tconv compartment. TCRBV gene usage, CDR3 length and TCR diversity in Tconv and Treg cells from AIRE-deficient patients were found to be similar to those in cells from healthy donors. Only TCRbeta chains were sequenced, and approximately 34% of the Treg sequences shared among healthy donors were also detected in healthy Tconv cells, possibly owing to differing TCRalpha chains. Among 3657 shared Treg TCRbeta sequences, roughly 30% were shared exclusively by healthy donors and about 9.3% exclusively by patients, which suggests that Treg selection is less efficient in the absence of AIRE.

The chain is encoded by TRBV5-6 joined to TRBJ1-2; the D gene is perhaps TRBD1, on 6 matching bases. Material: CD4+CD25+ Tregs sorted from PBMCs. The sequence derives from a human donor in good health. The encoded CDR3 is CASSLAFIGGGSGYTF. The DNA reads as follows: TGTGCCAGCAGCTTGGCCTTTATTGGAGGGGGGTCAGGCTACACCTTC.